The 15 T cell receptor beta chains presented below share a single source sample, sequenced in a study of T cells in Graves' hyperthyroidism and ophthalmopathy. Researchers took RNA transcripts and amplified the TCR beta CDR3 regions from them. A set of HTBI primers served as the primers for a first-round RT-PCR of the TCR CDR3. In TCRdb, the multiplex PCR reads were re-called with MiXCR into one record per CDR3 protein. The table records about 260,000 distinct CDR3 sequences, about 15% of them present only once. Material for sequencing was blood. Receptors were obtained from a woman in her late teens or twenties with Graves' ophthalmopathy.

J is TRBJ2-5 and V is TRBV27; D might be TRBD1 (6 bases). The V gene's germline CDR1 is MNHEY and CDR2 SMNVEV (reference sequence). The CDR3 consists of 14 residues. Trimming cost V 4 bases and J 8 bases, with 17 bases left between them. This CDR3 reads CASSYTGYQATQYF. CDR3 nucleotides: TGTGCCAGCAGTTACACAGGGTATCAAGCAACCCAGTACTTC.

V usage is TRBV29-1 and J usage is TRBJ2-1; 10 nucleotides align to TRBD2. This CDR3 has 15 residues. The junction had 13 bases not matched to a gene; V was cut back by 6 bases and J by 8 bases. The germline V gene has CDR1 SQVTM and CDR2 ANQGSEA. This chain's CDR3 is CSVSYPGTSAYEQFF. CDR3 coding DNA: TGCAGCGTCTCCTACCCCGGGACTAGCGCCTATGAGCAGTTCTTC.

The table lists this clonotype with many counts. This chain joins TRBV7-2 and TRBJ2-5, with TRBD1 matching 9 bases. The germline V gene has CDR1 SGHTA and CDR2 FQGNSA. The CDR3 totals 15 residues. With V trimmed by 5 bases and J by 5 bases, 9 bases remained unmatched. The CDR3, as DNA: TGTGCCAGCAGCCCATGGACAGGGGAGGTGGAGACCCAGTACTTC. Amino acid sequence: CASSPWTGEVETQYF.

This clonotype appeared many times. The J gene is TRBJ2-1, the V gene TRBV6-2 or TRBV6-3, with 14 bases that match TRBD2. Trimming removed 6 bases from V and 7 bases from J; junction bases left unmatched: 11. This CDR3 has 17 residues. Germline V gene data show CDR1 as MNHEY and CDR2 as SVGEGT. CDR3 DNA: TGTGCCAGCAGGCGACACTCGGGACTAGCGGGAGTAAATGAGCAGTTCTTC. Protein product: CASRRHSGLAGVNEQFF.

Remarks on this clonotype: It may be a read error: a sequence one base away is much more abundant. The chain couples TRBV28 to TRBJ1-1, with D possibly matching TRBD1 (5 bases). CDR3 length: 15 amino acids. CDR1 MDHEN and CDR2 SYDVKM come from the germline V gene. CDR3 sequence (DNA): TGTGCCGGCAGCCTAAGGTCGGGGGGGTACGCTGAAGCTTTCTTT. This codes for CAGSLRSGGYAEAFF.

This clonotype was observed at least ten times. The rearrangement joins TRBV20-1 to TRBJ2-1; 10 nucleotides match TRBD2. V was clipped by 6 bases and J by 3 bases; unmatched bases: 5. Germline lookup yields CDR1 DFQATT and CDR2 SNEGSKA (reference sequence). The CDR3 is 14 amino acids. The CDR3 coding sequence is TGCAGTGCAAGACTAGCGGGCCACTACAATGAGCAGTTCTTC. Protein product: CSARLAGHYNEQFF.

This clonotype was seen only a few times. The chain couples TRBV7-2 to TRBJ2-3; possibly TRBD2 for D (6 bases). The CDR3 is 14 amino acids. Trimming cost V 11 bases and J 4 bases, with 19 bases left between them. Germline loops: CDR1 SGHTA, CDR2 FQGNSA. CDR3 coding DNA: TGTGCCGGCGGCTTAGTCCTAGCGTCAGATACGCAGTATTTT. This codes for CAGGLVLASDTQYF.

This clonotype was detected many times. In DNA, the CDR3 is TGTGCCAGCAGCGAAGAATCTATGCGACCGAGCTACGAGCAGTACTTC. This encodes CASSEESMRPSYEQYF. This chain joins TRBV7-8 and TRBJ2-7; D gene unclear. V lost 5 bases and J 3 bases, leaving 20 bases between the germline ends. The germline CDR1 and CDR2 sequences are SGHVS and FQNEAQ. This CDR3 has 16 amino acids.

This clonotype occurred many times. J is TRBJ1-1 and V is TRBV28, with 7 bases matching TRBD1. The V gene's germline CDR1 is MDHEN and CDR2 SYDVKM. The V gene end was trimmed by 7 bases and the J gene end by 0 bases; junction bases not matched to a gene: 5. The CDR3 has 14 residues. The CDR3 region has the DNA TGTGCCAGCAATGGACAGGATTTGAACACTGAAGCTTTCTTT. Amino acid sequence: CASNGQDLNTEAFF. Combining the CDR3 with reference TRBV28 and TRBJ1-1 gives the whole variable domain DVKVTQSSRYLVKRTGEKVFLECVQDMDHENMFWYRQDPGLGLRLIYFSYDVKMKEKGDIPEGYSVSREKKERFSLILESASTNQTSMYLCASNGQDLNTEAFFGQGTRLTVV.

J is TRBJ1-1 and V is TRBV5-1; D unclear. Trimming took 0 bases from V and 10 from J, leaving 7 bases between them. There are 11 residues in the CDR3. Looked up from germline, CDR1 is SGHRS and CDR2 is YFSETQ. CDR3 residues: CASSLDGSAFF. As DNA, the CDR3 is TGCGCCAGCAGCTTGGACGGGTCAGCTTTCTTT.

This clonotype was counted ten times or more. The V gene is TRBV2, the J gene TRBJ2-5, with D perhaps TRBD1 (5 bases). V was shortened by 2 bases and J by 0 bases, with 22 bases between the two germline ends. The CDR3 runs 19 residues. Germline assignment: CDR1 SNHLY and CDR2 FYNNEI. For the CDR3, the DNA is TGTGCCAGCAGTGAACGCACAGGACGTAGTATGCTGTACCAAGAGACCCAGTACTTC. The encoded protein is CASSERTGRSMLYQETQYF.

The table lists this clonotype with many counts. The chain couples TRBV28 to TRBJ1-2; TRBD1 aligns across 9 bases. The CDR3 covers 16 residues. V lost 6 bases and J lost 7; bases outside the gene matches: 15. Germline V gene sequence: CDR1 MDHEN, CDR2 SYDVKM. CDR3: CASRDPGTGLSSGYTF. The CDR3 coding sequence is TGTGCCAGCAGAGATCCGGGGACAGGGCTAAGTAGTGGCTACACCTTC.

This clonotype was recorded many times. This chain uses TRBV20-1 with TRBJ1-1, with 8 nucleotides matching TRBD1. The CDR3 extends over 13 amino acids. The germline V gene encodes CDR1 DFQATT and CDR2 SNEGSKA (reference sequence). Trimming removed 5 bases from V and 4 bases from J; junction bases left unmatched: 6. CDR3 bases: TGCAGTGCTCCGTTACAGGGGGGCACTGAAGCTTTCTTT. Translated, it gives CSAPLQGGTEAFF.

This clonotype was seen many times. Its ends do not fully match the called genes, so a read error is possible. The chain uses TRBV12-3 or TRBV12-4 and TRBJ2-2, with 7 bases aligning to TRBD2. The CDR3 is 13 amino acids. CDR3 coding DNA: TGTGCCAGCAGATTAGCGGGTCCCGGGGAGCTGTTTTTT. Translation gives CASRLAGPGELFF.

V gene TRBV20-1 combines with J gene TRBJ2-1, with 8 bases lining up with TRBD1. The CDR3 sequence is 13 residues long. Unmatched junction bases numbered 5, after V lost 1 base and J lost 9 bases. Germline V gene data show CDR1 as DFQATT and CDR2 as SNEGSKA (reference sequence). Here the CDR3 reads CSARVRGRGEQFF. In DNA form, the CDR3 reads TGCAGTGCTAGAGTCAGGGGGCGCGGTGAGCAGTTCTTC.